This T cell receptor beta chain was sequenced for a study of cytomegalovirus exposure and HLA in healthy donors. Study context: Among the 300 to 500 donors who were genotyped, roughly 86% fell in the genetic ancestry cluster that is associated with self-reported Caucasian donors. Study results and limitations: The study recorded around 160 TCR beta chains that were cytomegalovirus-associated. The authors assumed roughly uniform sequencing depth across donors for presence/absence analyses.

Comment on this clone: Its antigen is not known.

Per the germline V gene, CDR1 is MDHEN and CDR2 is SYDVKM. The CDR3 sequence is 16 residues long. With 7 bases clipped from V and 1 base from J, the junction kept 10 bases outside the gene matches. The PCR made use of 60 Vbeta and 13 Jbeta primers. Methods used by the authors: Later reanalysis found roughly 80 million unique TCR beta chains, some 10 million of them shared. Assay: immunoSEQ multiplex PCR; the TCRdb copy retains only in-frame clones and omits some. V and J calls and clone size follow that table, whereas D and trimming were derived from the DNA. The repertoire includes some 180,000 clones, approximately 80% of them detected once, and 12% to 15% sits in the top ten.

The sequenced material came from PBMCs. This chain links TRBV28 with TRBJ2-3, with 8 bases aligning to TRBD2. The receptor comes from a woman in her twenties or thirties in good health and CMV-seropositive. CDR3 loop: CASTGGGLMGTDTQYF. CDR3 coding DNA: TGTGCCAGCACGGGAGGGGGGCTTATGGGCACAGATACGCAGTATTTT.